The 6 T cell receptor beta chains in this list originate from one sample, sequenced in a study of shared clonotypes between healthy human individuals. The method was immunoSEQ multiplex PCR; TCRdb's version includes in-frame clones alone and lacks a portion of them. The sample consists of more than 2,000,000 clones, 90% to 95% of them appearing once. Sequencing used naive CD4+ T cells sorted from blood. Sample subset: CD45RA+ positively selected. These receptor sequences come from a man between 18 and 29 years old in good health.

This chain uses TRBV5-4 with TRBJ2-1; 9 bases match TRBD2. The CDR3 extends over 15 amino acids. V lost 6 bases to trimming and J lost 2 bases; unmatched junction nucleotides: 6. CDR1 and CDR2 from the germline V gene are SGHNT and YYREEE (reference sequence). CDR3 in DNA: TGTGCCAGCAAAGTAGCTAGCGGGGCCTACAATGAGCAGTTCTTC. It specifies CASKVASGAYNEQFF.

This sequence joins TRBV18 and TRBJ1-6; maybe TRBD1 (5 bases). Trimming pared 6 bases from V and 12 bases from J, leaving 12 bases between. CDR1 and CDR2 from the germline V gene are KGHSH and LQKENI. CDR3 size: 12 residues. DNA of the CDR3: TGTGCCAGCTCCTACGGGGACGGACCCCTCCACTTT. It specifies CASSYGDGPLHF.

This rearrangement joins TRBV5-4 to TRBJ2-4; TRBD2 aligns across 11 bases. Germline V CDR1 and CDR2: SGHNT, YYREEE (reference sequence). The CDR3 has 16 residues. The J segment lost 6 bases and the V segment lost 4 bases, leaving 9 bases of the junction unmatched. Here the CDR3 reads CASSPGLAEPGNIQYF. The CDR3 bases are TGTGCCAGCAGCCCGGGACTAGCGGAACCAGGAAACATTCAGTACTTC.

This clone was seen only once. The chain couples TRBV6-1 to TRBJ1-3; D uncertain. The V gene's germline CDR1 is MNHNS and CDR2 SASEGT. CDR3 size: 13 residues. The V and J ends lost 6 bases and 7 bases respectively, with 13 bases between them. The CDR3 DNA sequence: TGTGCCAGCAGAACAGATCCCCGGAACACCATATATTTT. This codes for CASRTDPRNTIYF.

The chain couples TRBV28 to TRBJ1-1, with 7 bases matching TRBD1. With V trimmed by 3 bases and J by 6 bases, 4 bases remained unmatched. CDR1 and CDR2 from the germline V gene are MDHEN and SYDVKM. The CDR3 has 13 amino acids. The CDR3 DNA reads TGTGCCAGCAGTTTGGTCCAGGGGGCTGAAGCTTTCTTT. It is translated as CASSLVQGAEAFF.

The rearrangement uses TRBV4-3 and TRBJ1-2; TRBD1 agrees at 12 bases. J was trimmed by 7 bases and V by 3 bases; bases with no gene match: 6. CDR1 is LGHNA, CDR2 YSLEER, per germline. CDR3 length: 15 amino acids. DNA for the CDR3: TGCGCCAGCAGCCAGGGGACAGGGGGCACGGGTGGCTACACCTTC. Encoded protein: CASSQGTGGTGGYTF.